The 17 T cell receptor beta chains below all came from one sample that was sequenced in a study of T cells in Graves' hyperthyroidism and ophthalmopathy. RNA transcripts yielded amplified TCR beta CDR3 regions. An initial round of RT-PCR targeting the TCR CDR3 relied on the HTBI primer set. TCRdb analysed the multiplex PCR reads with MiXCR anew, one entry per CDR3 protein. The table has about 400,000 distinct CDR3 sequences, approximately 25% seen once. The sample taken for sequencing was blood. The receptors originated from a man in his fifties with Graves' hyperthyroidism.

This clonotype was seen many times. The gene calls are TRBV6-1 and TRBJ2-7, with 8 bases matching TRBD1. There are 18 residues in the CDR3. Trimming at V came to 0 bases and at J to 3 bases, leaving 13 bases not matched to a gene. Germline lookup yields CDR1 MNHNS and CDR2 SASEGT. The CDR3 bases are TGTGCCAGCAGTGAAGCTCCCGATTGGACAGGGACAGGCTACGAGCAGTACTTC. It encodes CASSEAPDWTGTGYEQYF.

This clonotype appeared a few times. The V gene is TRBV2, the J gene TRBJ1-4; D is undetermined. Germline CDR1 is SNHLY and CDR2 is FYNNEI. The CDR3 has 13 amino acids. Trimming left V 10 bases short and J 6 bases short, with 15 bases between. The CDR3 sequence is CATARGIDEKLFF. The CDR3 nucleotides read TGTGCCACCGCCCGGGGAATAGATGAAAAACTGTTTTTT.

The sample holds many counts of this clonotype. This chain uses TRBV24-1 with TRBJ1-5; D gene unclear. The CDR3 loop spans 13 amino acids. Germline lookup yields CDR1 KGHDR and CDR2 SFDVKD. Trimming left V 3 bases short and J 5 bases short, with 7 bases between. CDR3 region: CATSDGPYQPQHF. The CDR3 nucleotides are TGTGCCACCAGTGATGGACCTTATCAGCCCCAGCATTTT.

This clonotype occurred a few times. The chain employs TRBV20-1 and TRBJ2-3; TRBD2 aligns across 13 bases. With V trimmed by 1 base and J by 5 bases, 0 bases remained unmatched. Germline CDR1 DFQATT, CDR2 SNEGSKA (reference sequence). This CDR3 spans 14 amino acids. The CDR3 bases are TGCAGTGCTAGAGGACTAGCGGGAGGAGATACGCAGTATTTT. Translation gives CSARGLAGGDTQYF.

This clonotype was seen a handful of times. A junction boundary mismatches the germline segment, possibly from a read error. J is TRBJ2-3 and V is TRBV27, with TRBD1 matching 7 bases. Per the germline V gene, CDR1 is MNHEY and CDR2 is SMNVEV (reference sequence). The CDR3 contains 16 residues. The CDR3 nucleotides read TGTACCAGCAGCTTAGGGGGCGGACATAGCACAGATACGCAGTATTTT. It yields the protein CTSSLGGGHSTDTQYF.

The chain carries TRBV11-2 and TRBJ2-2; D is perhaps TRBD1 or TRBD2 (5 bases each). Trimming removed 2 bases from V and 6 bases from J, with 25 bases in between. The length of the CDR3 is 19 residues. The germline V gene encodes CDR1 SGHAT and CDR2 FQNNGV. CDR3 region: CASSLNRLRDGVRAGELFF. CDR3 coding DNA: TGTGCCAGCAGCTTAAATCGGTTACGGGACGGGGTACGGGCCGGGGAGCTGTTTTTT. Together with reference TRBV11-2 and TRBJ2-2, the CDR3 gives the full variable domain: EAGVAQSPRYKIIEKRQSVAFWCNPISGHATLYWYQQILGQGPKLLIQFQNNGVVDDSQLPKDRFSAERLKGVDSTLKIQPAKLEDSAVYLCASSLNRLRDGVRAGELFFGEGSRLTVL.

This clonotype has more than one count but fewer than ten. This chain links TRBV5-1 with TRBJ2-1; D may be TRBD2 (6 bases). Trimming removed 1 base at V and 10 bases at J, with 12 bases between. CDR1 and CDR2 (germline): SGHRS, YFSETQ. The CDR3 length is 13 residues. The CDR3 spells CASSLTQGGEQFF. The DNA of the CDR3 is TGCGCCAGCAGCTTGACGCAGGGAGGCGAGCAGTTCTTC.

This clonotype was seen a few times. The J gene is TRBJ2-5, the V gene TRBV7-6, with D maybe TRBD2 (5 bases). Germline loops: CDR1 SGHVS, CDR2 FNYEAQ. The CDR3 spans 16 residues. V was shortened by 1 base and J by 5 bases, with 17 bases between the two germline ends. The CDR3 loop reads CASSLGGGQSGETQYF. The CDR3 DNA is TGTGCCAGCAGCTTAGGCGGCGGCCAGTCGGGGGAGACCCAGTACTTC.

There are many counts of this clonotype. CDR3 in amino acids: CASSLLLMSYEQYF. The CDR3 DNA sequence: TGTGCCAGCAGCTTACTATTGATGTCCTACGAGCAGTACTTC. The chain is built from TRBV11-2 and TRBJ2-7; no reliable D call. V lost 2 bases, J lost 1 base, and 9 bases lay in between. CDR1 and CDR2 from the germline V gene are SGHAT and FQNNGV. The CDR3 is 14 residues long. Full variable domain (remainder filled in from reference TRBV11-2 and TRBJ2-7): EAGVAQSPRYKIIEKRQSVAFWCNPISGHATLYWYQQILGQGPKLLIQFQNNGVVDDSQLPKDRFSAERLKGVDSTLKIQPAKLEDSAVYLCASSLLLMSYEQYFGPGTRLTVT.

Points on this clonotype: A read error may be the cause here, since a much bigger clone is one base away. The chain couples TRBV7-3 to TRBJ2-7; 9 bases fit TRBD2. V shed 6 bases, J shed 5 bases, and the junction held 11 bases outside the gene matches. The CDR3 length is 15 residues. Germline values: CDR1 SGHTA, CDR2 FQGTGA. CDR3 nucleotide sequence: TGTGCCAGCAGGTCTGTAGCGGGAGACCCCCACGAGCAGTACTTC. It yields the protein CASRSVAGDPHEQYF.

The chain recombines TRBV12-3 or TRBV12-4 with TRBJ2-4, with TRBD1 matching over 7 bases. J was trimmed by 6 bases and V by 8 bases; bases with no gene match: 10. CDR3 size: 14 residues. The CDR3 sequence: CASLWKAGGNIQYF. CDR3 DNA sequence: TGTGCCAGCTTATGGAAGGCAGGGGGAAACATTCAGTACTTC.

This clonotype was recorded a few times. This sequence joins TRBV7-9 and TRBJ2-5; 9 bases agree with TRBD2. J was trimmed by 2 bases and V by 1 base; bases with no gene match: 8. The CDR3 runs to 17 residues. Germline CDR1 is SEHNR and CDR2 is FQNEAQ (reference sequence). CDR3 residues: CASSLVARGGAQETQYF. The CDR3 region has the DNA TGTGCCAGCAGCTTAGTAGCGCGGGGGGGGGCACAAGAGACCCAGTACTTC.

V is TRBV12-3 or TRBV12-4 and J is TRBJ1-5, with D unresolved. The V end was cut by 1 base, the J end by 2 bases, with 9 bases between. CDR3 length: 15 amino acids. CDR3 amino acids: CASSLGISGNQPQHF. CDR3 bases: TGTGCCAGCAGTTTAGGGATCTCGGGCAATCAGCCCCAGCATTTT.

This clonotype has ten or more counts. This chain connects TRBV11-2 to TRBJ2-3, with D perhaps TRBD2 (6 bases). In germline, CDR1 is SGHAT, CDR2 FQNNGV. Trimming took off 2 bases at V and 1 base at J, with 7 bases between the two ends. This CDR3 has 14 residues. This CDR3 reads CASSLKRGTDTQYF. The DNA of the CDR3 is TGTGCCAGCAGCTTAAAGCGGGGCACAGATACGCAGTATTTT.

This clonotype was detected a few times. The V and J genes are TRBV29-1 and TRBJ1-2; D is ambiguous. The CDR3 extends over 12 amino acids. Germline loops: CDR1 SQVTM, CDR2 ANQGSEA. V was pared by 2 bases and J by 1 base, with 5 bases between. CDR3 coding DNA: TGCAGCGTTGAACATAATAACTATGGCTACACCTTC. Amino acid sequence: CSVEHNNYGYTF.

V gene TRBV11-3 combines with J gene TRBJ2-1, with a weak D call TRBD2 (6 bases). Trimming stripped 3 bases from V and 9 bases from J, with 18 bases between. This CDR3 comprises 15 residues. Looked up from germline, CDR1 is SGHNT and CDR2 is YENEEA. The CDR3 bases are TGTGCCAGCAGCTTTTCCCTCGGGGGAGGCGGTGAGCAGTTCTTC. Amino acid sequence: CASSFSLGGGGEQFF.

This chain links TRBV19 with TRBJ1-6; D perhaps matches TRBD1 (6 bases). V was clipped by 0 bases and J by 9 bases, with 15 bases between them. Germline CDR1 and CDR2: LNHDA and SQIVND (reference sequence). There are 16 residues in the CDR3. The chain's CDR3 is CASSIDLQGGISPLHF. CDR3 coding DNA: TGTGCCAGTAGTATAGATCTACAGGGAGGGATTTCACCCCTCCACTTT.